Presented here are 9 T cell receptor beta chains from one specimen sequenced in a study of Ad26.COV2.S vaccination and SARS-CoV-2 variants. Treatment in this sample: around 19 received Ad26.COV2.S at low or high dose, single or two shots; about 5 received placebo; per-sample allocation not given. The samples date from day 63 after the first vaccine or placebo injection. Here immunoSEQ multiplex PCR was the method, and the copy in TCRdb shows in-frame clones only, minus some. Among some 350,000 clones listed, around 83% were seen once. The sequences come from peripheral blood, collected in a trial of Ad26.COV2.S vaccine versus placebo. All receptors derive from a person aged 18-60 years who received the Ad26.COV2.S COVID-19 vaccine or a placebo.

The chain combines TRBV5-4 with TRBJ2-5; no firm D call. V dropped 0 bases and J dropped 1 base, with 7 bases sitting between them. Germline values: CDR1 SGHNT, CDR2 YYREEE (reference sequence). CDR3 length: 14 amino acids. CDR3 sequence reads: CASSLVQAQETQYF. In DNA form, the CDR3 reads TGTGCCAGCAGCTTGGTGCAAGCCCAAGAGACCCAGTACTTC.

V and J are TRBV14 and TRBJ2-7, with 11 positions matching TRBD1. Trimming removed 3 bases from V and 3 bases from J; junction bases left unmatched: 4. CDR1 and CDR2 from the germline V gene are SGHDN and FVKESK. This CDR3 spans 15 amino acids. CDR3 protein: CASSQRTGGIYEQYF. In nucleotides, the CDR3 is TGTGCCAGCAGCCAGAGGACAGGGGGCATCTACGAGCAGTACTTC.

The table lists this clone with many counts. V gene TRBV9 combines with J gene TRBJ1-4; D is unresolved. Trimming pared 4 bases from V and 2 bases from J, leaving 18 bases between. This CDR3 has 17 residues. The germline gives CDR1 SGDLS, CDR2 YYNGEE. CDR3 sequence reads: CASSTTEGGVTNEKLFF. In DNA form, the CDR3 reads TGTGCCAGCAGCACTACAGAGGGTGGGGTCACTAATGAAAAACTGTTTTTT.

For this clone: The identical CDR3 is also encoded by other nucleotide sequences in the sample. V usage is TRBV2 and J usage is TRBJ2-5; no firm D call. Trimming cost V 4 bases and J 3 bases, with 3 bases left between them. There are 11 residues in the CDR3. From germline, CDR1 is SNHLY and CDR2 FYNNEI. The CDR3 is CASSGEETQYF. The DNA for the CDR3 is TGTGCCAGCAGTGGGGAAGAGACCCAGTACTTC.

The chain is built from TRBV19 and TRBJ2-3, with unresolved D. The V gene lost 2 bases and the J gene lost 0 bases, with 12 bases spanning the gap. The CDR3 spans 16 residues. CDR1 LNHDA and CDR2 SQIVND come from the germline V gene (reference sequence). CDR3 DNA sequence: TGTGCCAGTAGTATAAGTGACTCAGCTAGCACAGATACGCAGTATTTT. Protein product: CASSISDSASTDTQYF.

The V gene is TRBV29-1, the J gene TRBJ2-6; 7 nucleotides line up with TRBD1. CDR1 is SQVTM and CDR2 is ANQGSEA in the germline V gene. This CDR3 has 16 amino acids. The V gene end was trimmed by 6 bases and the J gene end by 3 bases; junction bases not matched to a gene: 11. This chain's CDR3 is CSVIPIDRVGANVLTF. The CDR3 bases are TGCAGCGTGATCCCTATCGACAGGGTTGGGGCCAACGTCCTGACTTTC.

In its sample, this clone was seen once. CDR3 sequence: CAISAGLSSGSPDTQYF. The DNA of the CDR3 is TGTGCCATCAGTGCGGGGTTGTCTAGCGGGAGCCCAGATACGCAGTATTTT. V and J are TRBV10-3 and TRBJ2-3, with 10 bases fitting TRBD2. The CDR3 runs to 17 residues. Per germline, CDR1 ENHRY and CDR2 SYGVKD. J lost 4 bases, V lost 4 bases, and 11 bases had no gene match.

This rearrangement joins TRBV6-2 or TRBV6-3 to TRBJ1-2; tentative D call: TRBD1 (5 bases). Germline V CDR1 and CDR2: MNHEY, SVGEGT. The V end lost 6 bases, the J end lost 0 bases, and 14 bases lay between the germline ends. The CDR3 is made up of 15 amino acids. As DNA, the CDR3 is TGTGCCAGCAGCGACCCGGGGACCTCTAACTATGGCTACACCTTC. Translation: CASSDPGTSNYGYTF.

CDR3 nucleotide sequence: TGTGCTTCCGCTAGGGGCGGGTACAGGGCCAAAAACATTCAGTACTTC. Protein product: CASARGGYRAKNIQYF. The rearrangement joins TRBV24-1 to TRBJ2-4, with D tentatively TRBD1 or TRBD2 (5 bases each). The germline CDR1 and CDR2 sequences are KGHDR and SFDVKD. This CDR3 has 16 amino acids.